This is a list of T cell receptor beta chains from one sample in a study of beta chain features in type 1 diabetes. Clones were read by immunoSEQ multiplex PCR, and TCRdb kept only the in-frame ones, dropping some. In the table there are around 690,000 clones, roughly 12% of which are singletons. Specimen: naive CD4+ T cells from blood. All receptors come from a man aged 25-40 years with type 1 diabetes. The CDR3 runs from the conserved cysteine through the conserved F or W. The D gene is left open where the match is weak. Only part of the rows carry a size: once, few, many, or a class if the clone is expanded.

j_call | clone_size | d_call | v_call | cdr3_aa | cdr3_nt
TRBJ2-1 | few | NA | TRBV27 | CASSSWTGDVQFF | TGTGCCAGCAGTTCTTGGACCGGTGATGTACAGTTCTTC
TRBJ1-2 | NA | NA | TRBV7-2 | CASSLGWGNYGYTF | TGTGCCAGCAGCTTAGGGTGGGGTAACTATGGCTACACCTTC
TRBJ1-2 | NA | NA | TRBV11-3 | CASSLDRQRYGYTF | TGTGCCAGCAGCTTAGATCGACAGAGATATGGCTACACCTTC
TRBJ1-1 | NA | NA | TRBV18 | CASSPPGAGINTEAFF | TGTGCCAGCTCACCACCGGGAGCTGGAATAAACACTGAAGCTTTCTTT
TRBJ2-3 | few | TRBD2 | TRBV6-5 | CASSYLAGGLDTQYF | TGTGCCAGCAGTTACTTAGCGGGGGGGCTGGATACGCAGTATTTT
TRBJ2-3 | few | TRBD2 | TRBV5-4 | CASSLTSGTDTQYF | TGTGCCAGCAGCTTGACTAGCGGAACAGATACGCAGTATTTT
TRBJ2-7 | NA | NA | TRBV7-9 | CASSLSGGSYEQYF | TGTGCCAGCAGCTTATCAGGAGGCTCCTACGAGCAGTACTTC
TRBJ1-2 | NA | NA | TRBV6-1 | CASMDISYGYTF | TGTGCCAGCATGGACATAAGCTATGGCTACACCTTC
TRBJ1-5 | few | NA | TRBV6-5 | CASSSGRTGQPQHF | TGTGCCAGCAGTTCGGGGAGGACTGGTCAGCCCCAGCATTTT
TRBJ2-1 | NA | NA | TRBV19 | CASSMDEGGEQFF | TGTGCCAGTAGTATGGATGAGGGGGGTGAGCAGTTCTTC
TRBJ2-5 | NA | NA | TRBV29-1 | CSVAGQPGGETQYF | TGCAGCGTTGCGGGACAGCCAGGGGGGGAGACCCAGTACTTC
TRBJ2-5 | NA | TRBD1 | TRBV5-1 | CASSSRTGRQETQYF | TGCGCCAGCAGCTCTAGGACAGGGCGGCAAGAGACCCAGTACTTC
TRBJ1-3 | NA | NA | TRBV6-1 | CASSALRGAGNTIYF | TGTGCCAGCAGTGCCTTGCGAGGGGCTGGAAACACCATATATTTT
TRBJ2-7 | few | TRBD1 | TRBV5-1 | CASSWEPGQGSYEQYF | TGCGCCAGCAGCTGGGAACCGGGACAGGGCTCCTACGAGCAGTACTTC
TRBJ1-2 | NA | NA | TRBV20-1 | CSAQSGYGYTF | TGCAGTGCCCAATCCGGCTATGGCTACACCTTC
TRBJ2-1 | NA | NA | TRBV7-8 | CASSPHGEQFF | TGTGCCAGCAGCCCCCACGGAGAGCAGTTCTTC
TRBJ2-7 | few | NA | TRBV5-1 | CASSLDPGRNPYEQYF | TGCGCCAGCAGCTTGGATCCGGGGCGTAATCCCTACGAGCAGTACTTC
TRBJ1-5 | NA | NA | TRBV7-2 | CASSSFKGNQPQHF | TGTGCCAGCAGCTCCTTTAAAGGGAATCAGCCCCAGCATTTT
TRBJ1-2 | NA | NA | TRBV28 | CASSLGDYGYTF | TGTGCCAGCAGTTTGGGAGACTATGGCTACACCTTC
TRBJ2-3 | NA | NA | TRBV6-5 | CASSYSTNSHPDTQYF | TGTGCCAGCAGTTACTCGACCAACAGTCACCCAGATACGCAGTATTTT